The sequence of this TCR beta chain was determined in a study of T cells in Graves' hyperthyroidism and ophthalmopathy. Amplification targeted TCR beta CDR3 regions from RNA transcripts. Initially, a first-round RT-PCR of the TCR CDR3 employed the HTBI primer set. In TCRdb, the multiplex PCR reads were re-called with MiXCR into one record per CDR3 protein. This table holds 500,000 to 600,000 distinct CDR3 sequences, about half found once. On this clonotype: Compared with germline, one end of the junction differs, possibly owing to a read error.

The germline V gene has CDR1 WSHSY and CDR2 SAAADI. The CDR3 length is 13 residues. The chain recombines TRBV10-2 with TRBJ1-2, with D tentatively TRBD1 (6 bases). This TCR came from an adult woman with Graves' disease, either hyperthyroidism or ophthalmopathy (not recorded which). Material for sequencing was peripheral blood or thyroid tissue (not recorded which). The CDR3 reads CASSSQGLSGYTF. The CDR3 DNA sequence: TGTGCCAGTAGTTCCCAGGGGTTGTCGGGCTACACCTTC.